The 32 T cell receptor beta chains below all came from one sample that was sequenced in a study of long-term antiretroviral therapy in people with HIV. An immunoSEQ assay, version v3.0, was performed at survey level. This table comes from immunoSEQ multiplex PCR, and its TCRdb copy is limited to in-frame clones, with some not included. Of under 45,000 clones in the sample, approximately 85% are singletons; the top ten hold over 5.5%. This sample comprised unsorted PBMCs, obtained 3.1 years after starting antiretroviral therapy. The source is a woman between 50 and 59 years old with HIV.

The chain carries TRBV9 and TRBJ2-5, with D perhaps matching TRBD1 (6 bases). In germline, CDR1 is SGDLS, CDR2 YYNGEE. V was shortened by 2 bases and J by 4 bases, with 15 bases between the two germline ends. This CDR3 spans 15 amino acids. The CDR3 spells CASSVSTHRAETQYF. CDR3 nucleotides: TGTGCCAGCAGCGTCTCCACCCACAGGGCAGAGACCCAGTACTTC.

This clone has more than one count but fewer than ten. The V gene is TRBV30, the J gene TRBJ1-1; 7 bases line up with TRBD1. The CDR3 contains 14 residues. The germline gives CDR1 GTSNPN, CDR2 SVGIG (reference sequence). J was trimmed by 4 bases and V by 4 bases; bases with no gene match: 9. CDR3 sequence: CAWKYGGQSTEAFF. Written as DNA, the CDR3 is TGTGCCTGGAAATACGGGGGACAGAGCACTGAAGCTTTCTTT.

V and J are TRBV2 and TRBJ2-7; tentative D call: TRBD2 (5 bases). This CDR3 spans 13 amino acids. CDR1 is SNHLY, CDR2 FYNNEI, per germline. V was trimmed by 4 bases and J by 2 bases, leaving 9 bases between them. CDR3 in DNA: TGTGCCAGCAGTGGGGTGCGGGCCTACGAGCAGTACTTC. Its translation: CASSGVRAYEQYF.

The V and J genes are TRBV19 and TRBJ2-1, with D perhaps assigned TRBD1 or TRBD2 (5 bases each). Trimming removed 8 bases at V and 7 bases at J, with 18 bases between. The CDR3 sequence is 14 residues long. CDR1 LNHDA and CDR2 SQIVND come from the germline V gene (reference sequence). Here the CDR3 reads CASRRGALGNEQFF. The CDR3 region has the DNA TGTGCCAGTCGCCGAGGGGCCTTGGGGAATGAGCAGTTCTTC.

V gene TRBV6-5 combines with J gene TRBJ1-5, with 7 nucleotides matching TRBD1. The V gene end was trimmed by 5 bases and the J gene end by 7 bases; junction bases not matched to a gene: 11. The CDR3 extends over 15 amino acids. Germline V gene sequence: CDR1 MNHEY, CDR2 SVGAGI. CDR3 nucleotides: TGTGCCAGCAGTCGGCGACAGGGAATGGACCAGCCCCAGCATTTT. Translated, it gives CASSRRQGMDQPQHF.

CDR3 in amino acids: CASSLGAYTTDTQYF. The CDR3 coding sequence is TGTGCCAGCAGCTTAGGAGCATATACCACAGATACGCAGTATTTT. The rearrangement joins TRBV7-9 to TRBJ2-3; no clear D. The CDR3 is 15 residues long. Germline V gene data show CDR1 as SEHNR and CDR2 as FQNEAQ (reference sequence). Trimming stripped 1 base from V and 2 bases from J, with 10 bases between.

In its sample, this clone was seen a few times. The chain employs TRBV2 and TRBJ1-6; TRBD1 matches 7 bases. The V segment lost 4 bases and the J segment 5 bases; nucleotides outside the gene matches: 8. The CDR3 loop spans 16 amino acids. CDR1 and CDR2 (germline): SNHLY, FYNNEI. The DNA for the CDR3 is TGTGCCAGCAGTGTCTCGGCAGGGGGAAATAATTCACCCCTCCACTTT. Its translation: CASSVSAGGNNSPLHF.

The CDR3 is CASSLTGNTGELFF. The CDR3 nucleotides read TGCGCCAGCAGCTTGACAGGGAACACCGGGGAGCTGTTTTTT. This sequence joins TRBV5-1 and TRBJ2-2, with D tentatively TRBD1 (5 bases). Germline CDR1 and CDR2: SGHRS and YFSETQ. The CDR3 loop spans 14 amino acids. The ends were cut back, 1 base at V and 1 base at J, with 5 bases in the middle. Together with reference TRBV5-1 and TRBJ2-2, the CDR3 gives the full variable domain: KAGVTQTPRYLIKTRGQQVTLSCSPISGHRSVSWYQQTPGQGLQFLFEYFSETQRNKGNFPGRFSGRQFSNSRSEMNVSTLELGDSALYLCASSLTGNTGELFFGEGSRLTVL.

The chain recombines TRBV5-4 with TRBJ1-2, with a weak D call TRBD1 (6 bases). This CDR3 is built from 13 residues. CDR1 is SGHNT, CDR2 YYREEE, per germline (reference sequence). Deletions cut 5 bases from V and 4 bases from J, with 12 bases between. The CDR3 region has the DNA TGTGCCAGCAGGGGGGCGGGGTTCTATGGCTACACCTTC. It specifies CASRGAGFYGYTF.

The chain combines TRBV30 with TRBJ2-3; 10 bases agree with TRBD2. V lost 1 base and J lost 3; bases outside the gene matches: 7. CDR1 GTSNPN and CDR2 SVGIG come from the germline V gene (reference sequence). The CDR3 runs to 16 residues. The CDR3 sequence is CAWSGGKRGGTDTQYF. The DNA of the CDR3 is TGTGCCTGGAGTGGAGGAAAGCGGGGGGGGACAGATACGCAGTATTTT. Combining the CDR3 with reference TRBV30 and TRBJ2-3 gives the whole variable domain SQTIHQWPATLVQPVGSPLSLECTVEGTSNPNLYWYRQAAGRGLQLLFYSVGIGQISSEVPQNLSASRPQDRQFILSSKKLLLSDSGFYLCAWSGGKRGGTDTQYFGPGTRLTVL.

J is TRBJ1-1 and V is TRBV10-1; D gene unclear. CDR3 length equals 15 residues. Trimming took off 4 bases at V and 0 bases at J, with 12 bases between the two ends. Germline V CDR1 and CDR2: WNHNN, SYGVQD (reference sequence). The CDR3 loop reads CASSGGRNLNTEAFF. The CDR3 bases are TGCGCCAGCAGTGGAGGCCGAAACTTGAACACTGAAGCTTTCTTT.

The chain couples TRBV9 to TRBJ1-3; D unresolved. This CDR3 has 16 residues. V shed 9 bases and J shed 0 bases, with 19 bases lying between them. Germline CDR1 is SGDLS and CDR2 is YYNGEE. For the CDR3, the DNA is TGTGCCACTTCTCCCGCGGCTATGAACTCTGGAAACACCATATATTTT. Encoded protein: CATSPAAMNSGNTIYF.

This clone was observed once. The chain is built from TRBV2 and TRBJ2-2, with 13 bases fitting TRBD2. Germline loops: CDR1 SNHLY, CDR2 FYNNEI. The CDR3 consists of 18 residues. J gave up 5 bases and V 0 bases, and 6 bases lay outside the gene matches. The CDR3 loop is CASSEAGILAGGTGELFF. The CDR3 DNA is TGTGCCAGCAGTGAAGCTGGCATACTAGCGGGGGGGACCGGGGAGCTGTTTTTT.

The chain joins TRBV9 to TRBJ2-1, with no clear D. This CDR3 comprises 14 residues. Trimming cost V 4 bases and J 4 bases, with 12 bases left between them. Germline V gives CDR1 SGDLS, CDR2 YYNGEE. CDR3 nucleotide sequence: TGTGCCAGCAGCTCTCAGACGGATTACAATGAGCAGTTCTTC. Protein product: CASSSQTDYNEQFF.

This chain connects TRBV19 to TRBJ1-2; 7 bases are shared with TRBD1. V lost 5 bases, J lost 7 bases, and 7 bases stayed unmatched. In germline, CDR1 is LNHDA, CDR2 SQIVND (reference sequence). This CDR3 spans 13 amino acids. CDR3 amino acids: CASSDRVFFGYTF. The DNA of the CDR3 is TGTGCCAGTAGTGACAGGGTCTTTTTTGGCTACACCTTC.

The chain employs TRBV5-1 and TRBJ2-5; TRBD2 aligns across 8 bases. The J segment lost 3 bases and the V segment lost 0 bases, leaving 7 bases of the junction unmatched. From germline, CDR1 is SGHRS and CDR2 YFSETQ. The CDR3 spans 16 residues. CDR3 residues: CASSLAVAGSKETQYF. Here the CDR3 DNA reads TGCGCCAGCAGCTTGGCCGTAGCGGGGAGCAAAGAGACCCAGTACTTC.

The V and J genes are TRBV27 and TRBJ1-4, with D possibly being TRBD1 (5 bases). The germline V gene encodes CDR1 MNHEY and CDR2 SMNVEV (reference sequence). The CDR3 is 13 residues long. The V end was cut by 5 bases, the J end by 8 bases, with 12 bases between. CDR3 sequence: CASSAGWWEKLFF. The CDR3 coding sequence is TGTGCCAGCAGTGCAGGGTGGTGGGAAAAACTGTTTTTT.

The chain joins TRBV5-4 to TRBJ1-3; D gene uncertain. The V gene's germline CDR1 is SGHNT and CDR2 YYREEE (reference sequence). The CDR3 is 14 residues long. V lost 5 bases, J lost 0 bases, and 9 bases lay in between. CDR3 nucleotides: TGTGCCAGCAGTTCCAAGATCTCTGGAAACACCATATATTTT. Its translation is CASSSKISGNTIYF.

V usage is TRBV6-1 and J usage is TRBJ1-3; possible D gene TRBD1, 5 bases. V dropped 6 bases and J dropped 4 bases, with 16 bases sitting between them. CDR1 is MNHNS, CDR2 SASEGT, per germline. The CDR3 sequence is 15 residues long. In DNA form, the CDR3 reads TGTGCCAGCAGCCGGGGGGATAATGGAGGAAACACCATATATTTT. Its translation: CASSRGDNGGNTIYF.

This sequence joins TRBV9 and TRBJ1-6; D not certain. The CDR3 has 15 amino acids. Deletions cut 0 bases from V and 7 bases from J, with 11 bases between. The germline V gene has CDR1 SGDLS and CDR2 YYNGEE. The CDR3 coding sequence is TGTGCCAGCAGCGTAGGCCAGGCTCAGAATTCACCCCTCCACTTT. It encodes CASSVGQAQNSPLHF.

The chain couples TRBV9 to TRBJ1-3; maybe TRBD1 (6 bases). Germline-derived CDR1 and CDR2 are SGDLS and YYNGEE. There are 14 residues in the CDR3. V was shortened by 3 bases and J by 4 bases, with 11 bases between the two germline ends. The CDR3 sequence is CASSGSGVGNTIYF. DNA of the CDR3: TGTGCCAGCAGCGGATCAGGGGTGGGAAACACCATATATTTT.

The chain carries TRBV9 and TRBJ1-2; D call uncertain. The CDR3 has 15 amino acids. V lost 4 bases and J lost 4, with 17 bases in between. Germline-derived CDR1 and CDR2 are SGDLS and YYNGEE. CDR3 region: CASSPRHGEFYGYTF. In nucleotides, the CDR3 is TGTGCCAGCAGCCCCCGGCATGGGGAATTCTATGGCTACACCTTC.

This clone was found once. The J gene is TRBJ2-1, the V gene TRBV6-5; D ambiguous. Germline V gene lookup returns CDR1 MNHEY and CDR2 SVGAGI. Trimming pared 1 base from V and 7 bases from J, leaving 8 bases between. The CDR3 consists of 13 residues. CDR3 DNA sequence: TGTGCCAGCAGTTACTGGGTTTTTAATGAGCAGTTCTTC. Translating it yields CASSYWVFNEQFF.

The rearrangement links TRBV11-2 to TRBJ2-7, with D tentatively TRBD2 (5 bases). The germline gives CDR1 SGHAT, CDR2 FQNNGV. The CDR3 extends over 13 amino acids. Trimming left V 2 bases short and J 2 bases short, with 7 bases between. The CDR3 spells CASSLSGTYEQYF. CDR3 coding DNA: TGTGCCAGCAGCTTATCGGGGACCTACGAGCAGTACTTC. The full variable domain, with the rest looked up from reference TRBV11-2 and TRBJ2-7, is EAGVAQSPRYKIIEKRQSVAFWCNPISGHATLYWYQQILGQGPKLLIQFQNNGVVDDSQLPKDRFSAERLKGVDSTLKIQPAKLEDSAVYLCASSLSGTYEQYFGPGTRLTVT.

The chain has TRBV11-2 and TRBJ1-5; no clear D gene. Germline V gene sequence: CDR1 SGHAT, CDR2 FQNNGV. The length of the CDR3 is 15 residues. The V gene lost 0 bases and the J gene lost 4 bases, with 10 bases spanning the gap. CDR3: CASSLDGRENQPQHF. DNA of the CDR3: TGTGCCAGCAGCTTAGATGGGAGGGAAAATCAGCCCCAGCATTTT.

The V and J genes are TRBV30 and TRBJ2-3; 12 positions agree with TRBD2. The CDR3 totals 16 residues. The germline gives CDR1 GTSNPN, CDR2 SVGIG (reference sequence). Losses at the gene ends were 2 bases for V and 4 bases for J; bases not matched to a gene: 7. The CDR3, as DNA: TGTGCCTGGAGTCCCCCTAGCGGGGGGGTCTCAGATACGCAGTATTTT. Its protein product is CAWSPPSGGVSDTQYF.

The CDR3 coding sequence is TGTGCCTGGAGTAAAAGGGACAAAAAATGGAATTCACCCCTCCACTTT. It is translated as CAWSKRDKKWNSPLHF. The chain uses TRBV30 and TRBJ1-6; D may be TRBD1 (6 bases). CDR3 length: 16 residues. Trimming pared 2 bases from V and 7 bases from J, leaving 18 bases between. Germline CDR1 reads GTSNPN; CDR2 reads SVGIG (reference sequence).

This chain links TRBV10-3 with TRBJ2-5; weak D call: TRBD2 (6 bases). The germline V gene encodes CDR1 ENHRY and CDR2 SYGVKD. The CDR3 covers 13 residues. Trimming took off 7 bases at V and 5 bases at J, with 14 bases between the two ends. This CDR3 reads CAITAGLGETQYF. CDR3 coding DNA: TGTGCCATCACCGCGGGGCTTGGGGAGACCCAGTACTTC.

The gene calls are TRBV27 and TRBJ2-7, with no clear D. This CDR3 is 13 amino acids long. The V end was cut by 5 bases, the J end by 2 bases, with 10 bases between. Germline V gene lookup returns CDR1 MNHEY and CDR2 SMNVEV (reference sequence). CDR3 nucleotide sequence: TGTGCCAGCAGTCCCCTCGGGCCCTACGAGCAGTACTTC. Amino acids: CASSPLGPYEQYF.

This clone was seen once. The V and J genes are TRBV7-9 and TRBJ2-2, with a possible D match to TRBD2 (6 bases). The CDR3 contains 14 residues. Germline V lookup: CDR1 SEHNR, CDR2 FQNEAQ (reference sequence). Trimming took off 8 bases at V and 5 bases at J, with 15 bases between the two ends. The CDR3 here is CASGSYRETGELFF. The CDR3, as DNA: TGTGCCAGCGGAAGCTATCGGGAGACCGGGGAGCTGTTTTTT.

The CDR3 loop reads CASSFANYNEQFF. CDR3 nucleotide sequence: TGTGCCAGCAGTTTCGCCAACTACAATGAGCAGTTCTTC. The V and J genes are TRBV28 and TRBJ2-1; no firm D call. This CDR3 comprises 13 residues. V shed 3 bases and J shed 3 bases, with 6 bases lying between them. Looked up from germline, CDR1 is MDHEN and CDR2 is SYDVKM.

The CDR3 DNA follows: TGTGCCAGCAGCTCTCCCGGGACAGGGGGCCTGAACACCGGGGAGCTGTTTTTT. This translates into CASSSPGTGGLNTGELFF. The chain uses TRBV7-2 and TRBJ2-2; 12 bases align to TRBD1. The V gene's germline CDR1 is SGHTA and CDR2 FQGNSA. This CDR3 has 18 amino acids. V shed 4 bases, J shed 1 base, and the junction held 7 bases outside the gene matches.